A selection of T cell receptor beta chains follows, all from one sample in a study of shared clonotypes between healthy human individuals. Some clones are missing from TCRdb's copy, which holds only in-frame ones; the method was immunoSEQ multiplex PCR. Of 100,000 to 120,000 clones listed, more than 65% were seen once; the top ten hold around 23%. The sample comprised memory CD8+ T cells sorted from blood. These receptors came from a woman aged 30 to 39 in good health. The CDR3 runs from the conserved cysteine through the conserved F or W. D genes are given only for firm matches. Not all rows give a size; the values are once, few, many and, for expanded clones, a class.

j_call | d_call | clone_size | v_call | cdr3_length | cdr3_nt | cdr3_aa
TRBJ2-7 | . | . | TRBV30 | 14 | TGTGCCTGGAGTGTTGGAGCGGGCGGCTGGGAGCAGTACTTC | CAWSVGAGGWEQYF
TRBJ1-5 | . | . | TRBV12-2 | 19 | TGTGCAAGTCGCTTAGGGGGACAGGGAACGGGATGGGGCAATCAGCCCCAGCATTTT | CASRLGGQGTGWGNQPQHF
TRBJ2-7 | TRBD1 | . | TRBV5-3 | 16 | TGTGCCAGAAGCTTGGGTGGGACAGGGGACTCCTACGAGCAGTACTTC | CARSLGGTGDSYEQYF
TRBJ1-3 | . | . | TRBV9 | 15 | TGTGCCAGCAGCCTTACAGGGACAACTGGAAACACCATATATTTT | CASSLTGTTGNTIYF
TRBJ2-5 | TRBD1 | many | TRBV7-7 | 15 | TGTGCCAGCAGCTTCAAGGGACAGGTTGGGGAGACCCAGTACTTC | CASSFKGQVGETQYF
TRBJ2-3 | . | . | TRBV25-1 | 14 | TGTGCCACCGAATGGGGGGCGGGGACAGATACGCAGTATTTT | CATEWGAGTDTQYF
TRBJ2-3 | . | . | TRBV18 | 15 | TGTGCCAGCTCAGAGGGAGTGTCTCCCCAGGGTACGCAGTATTTT | CASSEGVSPQGTQYF
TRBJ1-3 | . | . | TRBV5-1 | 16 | TGCGCCAGCAGCTTGGCTCCTGTCAGCTCTGGAAACACCATATATTTT | CASSLAPVSSGNTIYF
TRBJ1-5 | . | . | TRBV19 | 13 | TGTGCCAGTAGTAAAGGTGGGTTGAAGGCCCAGCATTTT | CASSKGGLKAQHF
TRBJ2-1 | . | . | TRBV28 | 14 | TGTGCCAGCAGTCCCCTCGACGCGGGCAATGAGCAGTTCTTC | CASSPLDAGNEQFF
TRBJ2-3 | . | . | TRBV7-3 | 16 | TGTGCCAGCAGCTTATTGGGTTTGCGGGATGCAGATACGCAGTATTTT | CASSLLGLRDADTQYF
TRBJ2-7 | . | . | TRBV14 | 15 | TGTGCCAGCAGCCAAGAGGAGGCTAGCTCCTACGAGCAGTACTTC | CASSQEEASSYEQYF
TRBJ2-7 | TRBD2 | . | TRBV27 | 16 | TGTGCCAGCAGCCACGAAAGCGGGAGAGGGGGTGACGAGCAGTACTTC | CASSHESGRGGDEQYF
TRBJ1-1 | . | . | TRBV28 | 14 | TGTGCCAGCAGTCCGTATAAGGTTGACACTGAAGCTTTCTTT | CASSPYKVDTEAFF
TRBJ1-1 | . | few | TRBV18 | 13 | TGTGCCAGCTCAGTATTCAGGGGCACTGAAGCTTTCTTT | CASSVFRGTEAFF
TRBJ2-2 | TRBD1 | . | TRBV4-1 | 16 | TGCGCCAGCAGCCGCCCTATCCGGGACAGTTACGGGGAGCTGTTTTTT | CASSRPIRDSYGELFF
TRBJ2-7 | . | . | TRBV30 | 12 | TGTGCCTGGAGTACCACAGGTGGGGAGCAGTACTTC | CAWSTTGGEQYF
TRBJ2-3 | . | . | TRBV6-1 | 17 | TGTGCCAGCAGTGAATTGGTAACATACTATTCCACAGATACGCAGTATTTT | CASSELVTYYSTDTQYF
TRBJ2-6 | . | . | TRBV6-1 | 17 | TGTGCCAGCAGTGGGAAAGATGCACAAAGTCGGGCCAACGTCCTGACTTTC | CASSGKDAQSRANVLTF
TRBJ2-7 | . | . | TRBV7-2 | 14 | TGTGCCAGCAGCTTAGCCGGGGTTTCCTACGAGCAGTACTTC | CASSLAGVSYEQYF
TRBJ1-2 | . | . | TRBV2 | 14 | TGTGCCAGCAGTGAAAGGGGCGGTAACTATGGCTACACCTTC | CASSERGGNYGYTF
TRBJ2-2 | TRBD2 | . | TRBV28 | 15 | TGTGCCAGCGCCACTAGCGGGAAGAGGTTCGGGGAGCTGTTTTTT | CASATSGKRFGELFF
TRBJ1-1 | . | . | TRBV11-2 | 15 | TGTGCCAGCAGCTTATCGGCAGGATGGGGTCCTGAAGCTTTCTTT | CASSLSAGWGPEAFF
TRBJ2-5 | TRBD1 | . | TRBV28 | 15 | TGTGCCAGCAGTTTGGTTCAGGGGGCGTGGGAGACCCAGTACTTC | CASSLVQGAWETQYF
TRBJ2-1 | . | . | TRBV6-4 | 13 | TGTGCCACCTCGCGGGCGGCAGCAAGTGAGCAGTTCTTC | CATSRAAASEQFF
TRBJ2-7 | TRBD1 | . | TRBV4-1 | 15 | TGCGCCAGCAGCCAAGATTGGGACAGGGGGTTAATGCAGTACTTC | CASSQDWDRGLMQYF
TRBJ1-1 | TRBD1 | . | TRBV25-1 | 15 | TGTGCCAGCAGTGAACCCGGACAGGGATGGACTGAAGCTTTCTTT | CASSEPGQGWTEAFF
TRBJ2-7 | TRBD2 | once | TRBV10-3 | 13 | TGTGCCATTCATAGCGGGACGACCTACGAGCAGTACTTC | CAIHSGTTYEQYF
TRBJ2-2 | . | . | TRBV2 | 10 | TGTGCTAGCTCAGTCGGGGAGCTGTTTTTT | CASSVGELFF
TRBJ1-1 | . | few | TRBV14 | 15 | TGTGCCAGCACCCCCCATGGGGCTCTGTACACTGAAGCTTTCTTT | CASTPHGALYTEAFF
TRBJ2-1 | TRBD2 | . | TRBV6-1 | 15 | TGTGCCAGCAGTGTAGCCAGCGGGAGCAGCAATGAGCAGTTCTTC | CASSVASGSSNEQFF
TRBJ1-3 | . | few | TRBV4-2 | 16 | TGTGCCAGCAGCCAAGAACAAGGGAATGCTGGAAACACCATATATTTT | CASSQEQGNAGNTIYF
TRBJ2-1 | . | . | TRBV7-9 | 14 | TGTGCCAGCAGCCTCGGGCCGACGGGGAATGAGCAGTTCTTC | CASSLGPTGNEQFF
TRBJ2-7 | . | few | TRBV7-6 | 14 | TGTGCCAGCAGCTTAGAGGGGGGCGAACTCGACCAGTACTTC | CASSLEGGELDQYF
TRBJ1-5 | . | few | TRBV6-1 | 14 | TGTGCCAGCAAGATCAAGACAGGCGATCAGCCCCAGCATTTT | CASKIKTGDQPQHF
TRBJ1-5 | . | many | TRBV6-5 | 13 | TGTGCCAGCAGTTACTCGAAATCTCAGCCCCAGCATTTT | CASSYSKSQPQHF
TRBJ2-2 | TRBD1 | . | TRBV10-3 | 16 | TGTGCCATCCCAAGGATACAGGGGGCTAACACCGGGGAGCTGTTTTTT | CAIPRIQGANTGELFF
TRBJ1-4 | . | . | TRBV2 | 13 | TGTGCCAGCAGTGGAGCCAGGGGTGAAAAACTGTTTTTT | CASSGARGEKLFF
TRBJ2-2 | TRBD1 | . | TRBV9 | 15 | TGTGCCAGCAGCCAACTCGACAGGGTTACCGGGGAGCTGTTTTTT | CASSQLDRVTGELFF
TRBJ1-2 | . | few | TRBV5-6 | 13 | TGTGCCAGCAGCTCAGGGGACGACTATGGCTACACCTTC | CASSSGDDYGYTF
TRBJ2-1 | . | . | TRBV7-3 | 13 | TGTGCCAGCAGCTTATCAGGGGTGAATGAGCAGTTCTTC | CASSLSGVNEQFF
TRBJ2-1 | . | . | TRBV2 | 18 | TGTGCCAGCTCCGGGAGCTCAGGCCCCGCTAGTCTGGGCGATGAGCAGTTCTTC | CASSGSSGPASLGDEQFF
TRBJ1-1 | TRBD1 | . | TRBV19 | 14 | TGTGCCAGTAGTGTCACAGGGGTTCAGACTGAAGCTTTCTTT | CASSVTGVQTEAFF
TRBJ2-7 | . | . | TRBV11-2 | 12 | TGTGCCAGCAGTGACGGTTCCTACGAGCAGTACTTC | CASSDGSYEQYF
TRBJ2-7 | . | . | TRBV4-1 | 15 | TGCGCCAGCAGCCTAAGCGTCCAGGGAACCTACGAGCAGTACTTC | CASSLSVQGTYEQYF
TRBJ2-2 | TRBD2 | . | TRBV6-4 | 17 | TGTGCCAGCAGTGAGACTAGCGGGAGTGCGGACACCGGGGAGCTGTTTTTT | CASSETSGSADTGELFF
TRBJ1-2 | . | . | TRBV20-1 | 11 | TGCAGAGAGACAGGCGCCGATGGCTACACCTTC | CRETGADGYTF